The 26 T cell receptor beta chains in this list originate from one sample, sequenced in a study of blood T cells in healthy people across ages. Primers used in a second PCR of roughly 6 to 11 cycles were a sample-barcoded 5' primer and a J-beta primer mix. TCRdb passed the 5' RACE reads through MiXCR, listing each CDR3 protein once. The sample lists about 780,000 distinct CDR3 sequences, 20% to 30% seen once, with around 3% in the top ten. These same records also appear under a second study, on T cells of mothers and their children.

Sequencing was done on a sample of blood. These receptors originate from a boy younger than 18 in good health.

This chain joins TRBV2 and TRBJ2-3, with 14 bases matching TRBD2. CDR3 length: 16 residues. With V trimmed by 6 bases and J by 2 bases, 4 bases remained unmatched. From germline, CDR1 is SNHLY and CDR2 FYNNEI. CDR3 protein: CASSRLAGGLTDTQYF. CDR3 in DNA: TGTGCCAGCAGCCGACTAGCGGGGGGGCTCACAGATACGCAGTATTTT.

This clonotype was seen a few times. The chain carries TRBV5-1 and TRBJ2-3; TRBD2 matches at 12 bases. The germline gives CDR1 SGHRS, CDR2 YFSETQ. The junction had 8 bases not matched to a gene; V was cut back by 6 bases and J by 6 bases. The CDR3 is 15 residues long. The DNA of the CDR3 is TGCGCCAGCACCGAAGCTCTAGCGGGGGGGGATACGCAGTATTTT. This sequence encodes CASTEALAGGDTQYF.

V and J are TRBV20-1 and TRBJ2-5; perhaps D is TRBD1 or TRBD2 (5 bases each). With 3 bases removed from V and 5 bases from J, the gap between germline ends came to 16 bases. The germline gives CDR1 DFQATT, CDR2 SNEGSKA (reference sequence). The CDR3 runs 14 residues. The CDR3 loop reads CSASSGTEGETQYF. CDR3 DNA: TGCAGTGCTAGTTCCGGGACCGAGGGCGAGACCCAGTACTTC.

Notes on this clonotype: Germline and junction disagree at one end, which may indicate a read error. The chain has TRBV7-3 and TRBJ2-5; weak D call: TRBD2 (7 bases). Per the germline V gene, CDR1 is SGHTA and CDR2 is FQGTGA. The CDR3 loop spans 16 amino acids. The CDR3 sequence: CTSSPQRGGLQETQYF. The CDR3 coding sequence is TGTACCAGCAGCCCCCAAAGGGGGGGCCTACAAGAGACCCAGTACTTC.

This clonotype has a handful of counts. The chain recombines TRBV28 with TRBJ2-5; D remains ambiguous. This CDR3 spans 13 amino acids. CDR1 is MDHEN and CDR2 is SYDVKM in the germline V gene. V shed 4 bases and J shed 2 bases, with 8 bases lying between them. The CDR3 DNA follows: TGTGCCAGCAGTTACCCCCCTCAAGAGACCCAGTACTTC. Its protein product is CASSYPPQETQYF.

The chain employs TRBV5-1 and TRBJ1-2; D not resolved. The CDR3 totals 12 residues. CDR1 SGHRS and CDR2 YFSETQ come from the germline V gene. The V end was cut by 0 bases, the J end by 7 bases, with 7 bases between. The DNA for the CDR3 is TGCGCCAGCAGCTTGGAAGGGTTTGGCTACACCTTC. This translates into CASSLEGFGYTF. Combining the CDR3 with reference TRBV5-1 and TRBJ1-2 gives the whole variable domain KAGVTQTPRYLIKTRGQQVTLSCSPISGHRSVSWYQQTPGQGLQFLFEYFSETQRNKGNFPGRFSGRQFSNSRSEMNVSTLELGDSALYLCASSLEGFGYTFGSGTRLTVV.

This rearrangement joins TRBV28 to TRBJ1-4; D is undetermined. CDR3 length: 17 amino acids. Trimming removed 3 bases from V and 0 bases from J, with 14 bases in between. Germline-derived CDR1 and CDR2 are MDHEN and SYDVKM. The CDR3 DNA sequence: TGTGCCAGCAGTTTCTATGCACCCGGGACAACTAATGAAAAACTGTTTTTT. Amino acids: CASSFYAPGTTNEKLFF.

The CDR3 bases are TGTGCCAGCAGCCCCCGCGGGGGCTCTGGGGCCAACGTCCTGACTTTC. Translated, it gives CASSPRGGSGANVLTF. The J gene is TRBJ2-6, the V gene TRBV7-3; TRBD2 aligns across 7 bases. CDR3 size: 16 residues. The germline V gene encodes CDR1 SGHTA and CDR2 FQGTGA. J lost 0 bases, V lost 5 bases, and 4 bases had no gene match.

This clonotype has more than one count but fewer than ten. The gene calls are TRBV5-1 and TRBJ2-1; 8 bases are shared with TRBD2. This CDR3 comprises 16 residues. The V gene's germline CDR1 is SGHRS and CDR2 YFSETQ. V was pared by 4 bases and J by 4 bases, with 10 bases of the junction left unmatched. CDR3 in DNA: TGCGCCAGCAGCCTTTTCGGGGGGGGAATTTACAATGAGCAGTTCTTC. Translating it yields CASSLFGGGIYNEQFF.

This clonotype occurred a few times. No DNA is shown, since the ends of the CDR3 on it are uncertain; the CDR3 is the one TCRdb lists. This chain links TRBV7-8 with TRBJ1-1; TRBD1, the table's D call, lacks a check against the DNA. Germline V CDR1 and CDR2: SGHVS, FQNEAQ. Counting both end residues, the CDR3 totals 17 amino acids. CDR3 in amino acids: CASSFGTGSFMNTEALF.

This clonotype was seen many times. The rearrangement uses TRBV24-1 and TRBJ2-2; a weak D match, TRBD2 (7 bases). V lost 4 bases, J lost 6 bases, and 14 bases lay in between. The CDR3 is made up of 15 amino acids. The germline gives CDR1 KGHDR, CDR2 SFDVKD. The CDR3 nucleotides read TGTGCCACCAGTGACGGGGGGCAGGATTCCGGGGAGCTGTTTTTT. Its translation is CATSDGGQDSGELFF.

The chain employs TRBV7-2 and TRBJ1-2, with 8 bases that match TRBD1. With 5 bases clipped from V and 8 bases from J, the junction kept 13 bases outside the gene matches. The CDR3 runs 15 residues. Germline V CDR1 and CDR2: SGHTA, FQGNSA. The CDR3 sequence is CASSRRSTGQGGYTF. The CDR3, as DNA: TGTGCCAGCAGCCGAAGATCGACAGGACAGGGCGGCTACACCTTC.

The genes are TRBV12-3 or TRBV12-4 and TRBJ2-7; D is unclear. The CDR3 is made up of 12 amino acids. V dropped 5 bases and J dropped 7 bases, with 12 bases sitting between them. The CDR3 loop reads CASSTRRDEQYF. The CDR3 coding sequence is TGTGCCAGCAGTACCCGAAGGGATGAGCAGTACTTC.

This clonotype was counted between two and nine times. The rearrangement links TRBV24-1 to TRBJ2-1, with 7 bases fitting TRBD1. Germline loops: CDR1 KGHDR, CDR2 SFDVKD. This CDR3 is built from 16 residues. J lost 0 bases, V lost 0 bases, and 1 base had no gene match. CDR3 residues: CATSDLTGASYNEQFF. The CDR3 DNA reads as TGTGCCACCAGTGATTTGACAGGGGCCTCCTACAATGAGCAGTTCTTC.

The rearrangement links TRBV7-9 to TRBJ2-5; 9 positions match TRBD2. TRBJ2-1 matches the DNA end more closely, so the J call is doubtful. CDR1 SEHNR and CDR2 FQNEAQ come from the germline V gene (reference sequence). The CDR3 spans 15 residues. CDR3 in amino acids: CASSPAGGGAGEQFF. The CDR3 nucleotides read TGTGCCAGCAGCCCGGCCGGCGGGGGGGCCGGTGAGCAGTTCTTC.

The rearrangement uses TRBV3-1 and TRBJ2-6, with no clear D. V lost 2 bases and J lost 4, with 6 bases in between. From germline, CDR1 is LGHDT and CDR2 YNNKEL (reference sequence). This CDR3 region has 14 residues. CDR3 DNA: TGTGCCAGCAGCCAAATCCTAGGGGCCAACGTCCTGACTTTC. This codes for CASSQILGANVLTF.

The chain links TRBV3-1 to TRBJ2-1; 8 positions match TRBD1. CDR1 is LGHDT, CDR2 YNNKEL, per germline (reference sequence). CDR3 size: 18 residues. V gave up 3 bases and J gave up 3 bases; unmatched junction bases: 13. The CDR3 DNA follows: TGTGCCAGCAGCCACCAAACCCAATCCGGGACAGGCTACAATGAGCAGTTCTTC. It specifies CASSHQTQSGTGYNEQFF.

This chain connects TRBV15 to TRBJ1-5; possible D gene TRBD1, 6 bases. Trimming took 2 bases from V and 10 from J, leaving 12 bases between them. This CDR3 is 13 amino acids long. Germline V gives CDR1 LNHNV, CDR2 YYDKDF (reference sequence). CDR3: CATSRYKGGPQHF. The CDR3 DNA is TGTGCCACCAGCAGATACAAGGGGGGCCCCCAGCATTTT.

The CDR3 DNA is TGTGCCAGCATCCGTGCGGATGAGCAGTTCTTC. As protein: CASIRADEQFF. The chain is built from TRBV12-3 or TRBV12-4 and TRBJ2-5, with D unresolved. The J call is in doubt because the DNA end fits TRBJ2-1 better. The CDR3 consists of 11 residues.

This clonotype was observed a handful of times. The V call is TRBV12-3 or TRBV12-4, the J call TRBJ1-5; D is perhaps TRBD1 (6 bases). The CDR3 totals 13 residues. V was clipped by 6 bases and J by 4 bases, with 10 bases between them. The CDR3 nucleotides are TGTGCCAGCAGCCGGACAGAAAATCAGCCCCAGCATTTT. Its protein is CASSRTENQPQHF.

In this sample, this clonotype turned up a few times. The chain employs TRBV30 and TRBJ1-4; no definite D call. V shed 6 bases and J shed 6 bases, with 8 bases lying between them. The CDR3 is made up of 11 amino acids. Germline CDR1 GTSNPN, CDR2 SVGIG (reference sequence). This CDR3 is CACGWHEKLFF. CDR3 in DNA: TGTGCCTGCGGGTGGCATGAAAAACTGTTTTTT.

V and J are TRBV27 and TRBJ1-1; 9 bases align to TRBD1. Trimming cost V 4 bases and J 7 bases; bases outside gene matches: 13. Germline CDR1 MNHEY, CDR2 SMNVEV (reference sequence). The CDR3 extends over 16 amino acids. The chain's CDR3 is CASSYRDRASTLEAFF. CDR3 coding DNA: TGTGCCAGCAGTTACCGGGACAGGGCGTCAACCCTTGAAGCTTTCTTT.

The rearrangement links TRBV27 to TRBJ1-4; the D is unclear. The CDR3 contains 15 residues. The germline V gene encodes CDR1 MNHEY and CDR2 SMNVEV (reference sequence). The V gene lost 5 bases and the J gene lost 0 bases, with 10 bases spanning the gap. The chain's CDR3 is CASSTSRATNEKLFF. In DNA form, the CDR3 reads TGTGCCAGCAGTACCAGTAGGGCAACTAATGAAAAACTGTTTTTT. The whole variable domain, remainder taken from reference TRBV27 and TRBJ1-4, is EAQVTQNPRYLITVTGKKLTVTCSQNMNHEYMSWYRQDPGLGLRQIYYSMNVEVTDKGDVPEGYKVSRKEKRNFPLILESPSPNQTSLYFCASSTSRATNEKLFFGSGTQLSVL.

Comments on this clonotype: Germline and junction disagree at one end, which may indicate a read error. The rearrangement links TRBV29-1 to TRBJ1-4, with D tentatively TRBD1 (5 bases). The CDR3 loop spans 14 amino acids. The germline V gene encodes CDR1 SQVTM and CDR2 ANQGSEA. The CDR3 is CSVQDSATNEKLFF. The DNA of the CDR3 is TGCAGCGTTCAAGACAGTGCAACTAATGAAAAACTGTTTTTT. Drawing the rest from reference TRBV29-1 and TRBJ1-4, the complete variable domain is SAVISQKPSRDICQRGTSLTIQCQVDSQVTMMFWYRQQPGQSLTLIATANQGSEATYESGFVIDKFPISRPNLTFSTLTVSNMSPEDSSIYLCSVQDSATNEKLFFGSGTQLSVL.

The chain recombines TRBV10-2 with TRBJ2-7; D might be TRBD1 (5 bases). Per the germline V gene, CDR1 is WSHSY and CDR2 is SAAADI. V shed 3 bases and J shed 0 bases, with 12 bases lying between them. This CDR3 is built from 15 residues. CDR3 DNA sequence: TGCGCCAGCAGTGACCGAACAGGCGTCTCCTACGAGCAGTACTTC. Translating gives CASSDRTGVSYEQYF.

CDR3 region: CASSLGHSNTGELFF. The CDR3 nucleotides are TGTGCCAGCAGTTTGGGGCACTCGAACACCGGGGAGCTGTTTTTT. This sequence joins TRBV12-3 or TRBV12-4 and TRBJ2-2; the D gene is possibly TRBD1 (5 bases). Trimming stripped 3 bases from V and 0 bases from J, with 8 bases between. This CDR3 comprises 15 residues.